The clone carrying this T cell receptor (beta chain) was detected a few times. What it binds is unknown. Time point of the sample: peripheral blood 6 weeks after treatment start. The data were taken from a study of PD-L1 blockade in urothelial cancer. In the study overall: Prior chemotherapy in patients spanned 0 to 3 regimens. Analyzed time points were 3 weeks (second dose) and 6 weeks after therapy began. Overall study results and limits: At the 3-week point, tumor-associated blood clones expanded more in durable-benefit patients.

Sequencing used immunoSEQ multiplex PCR; TCRdb keeps in-frame clones, though not all of them. The sample includes 40,000 to 55,000 clones, 85% to 90% of them seen just once. This material consisted of PBMCs, taken around atezolizumab (anti-PD-L1) treatment. The origin of this receptor is a man in his sixties with urothelial cancer.

This CDR3 is CASSYQGGAGELFF. The CDR3 DNA reads as TGTGCCAGCAGTTATCAAGGGGGGGCCGGGGAGCTGTTTTTT. J is TRBJ2-2 and V is TRBV6-6; a possible D gene is TRBD2 (7 bases). The CDR3 runs to 14 residues. Germline-derived CDR1 and CDR2 are MNHNY and SVGAGI (reference sequence). V gave up 3 bases and J gave up 6 bases, with 11 bases separating them.